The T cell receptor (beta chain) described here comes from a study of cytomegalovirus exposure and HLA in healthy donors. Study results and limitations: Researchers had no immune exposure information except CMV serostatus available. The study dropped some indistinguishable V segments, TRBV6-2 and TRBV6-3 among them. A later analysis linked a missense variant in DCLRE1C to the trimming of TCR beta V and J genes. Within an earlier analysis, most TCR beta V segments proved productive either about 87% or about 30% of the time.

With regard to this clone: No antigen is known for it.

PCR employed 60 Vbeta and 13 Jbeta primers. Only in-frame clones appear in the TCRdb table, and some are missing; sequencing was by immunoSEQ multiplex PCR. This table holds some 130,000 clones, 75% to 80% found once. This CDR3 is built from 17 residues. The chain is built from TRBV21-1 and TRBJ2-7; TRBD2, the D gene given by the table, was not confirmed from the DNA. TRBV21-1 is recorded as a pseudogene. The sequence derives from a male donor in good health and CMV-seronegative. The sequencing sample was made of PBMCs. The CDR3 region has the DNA TGTGCCAGCAGCAAAGAAAGTAGCGGGGGGGCCTTGGTCGAGCAGTACTTC. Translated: CASSKESSGGALVEQYF.